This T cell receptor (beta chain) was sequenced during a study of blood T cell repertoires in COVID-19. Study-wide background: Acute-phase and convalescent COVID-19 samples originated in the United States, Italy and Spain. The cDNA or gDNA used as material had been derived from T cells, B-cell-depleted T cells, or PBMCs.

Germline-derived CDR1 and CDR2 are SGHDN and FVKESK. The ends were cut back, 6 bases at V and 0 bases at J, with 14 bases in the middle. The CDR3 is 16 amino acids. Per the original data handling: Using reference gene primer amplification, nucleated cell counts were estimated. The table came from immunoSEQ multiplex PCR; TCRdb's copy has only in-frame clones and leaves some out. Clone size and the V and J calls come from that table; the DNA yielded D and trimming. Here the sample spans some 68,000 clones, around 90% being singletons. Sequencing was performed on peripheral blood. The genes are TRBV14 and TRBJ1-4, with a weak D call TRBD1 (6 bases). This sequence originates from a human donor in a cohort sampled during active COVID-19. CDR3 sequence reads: CASSLGQLSTNEKLFF. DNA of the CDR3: TGTGCCAGCAGTCTTGGACAGTTATCAACTAATGAAAAACTGTTTTTT.